One sample yielded the 10 T cell receptor beta chains listed below, sequenced in a study of blood T cell repertoires in COVID-19. Using immunoSEQ multiplex PCR, the repertoire was profiled, and TCRdb retains in-frame clones only, with some absent. This table has under 200,000 clones, approximately 83% appearing once. Sequencing was carried out using peripheral blood. The origin of the receptors is a human donor with acute or convalescent COVID-19. The donor label of this sample is uncertain.

The V gene is TRBV30, the J gene TRBJ1-2, with 9 bases fitting TRBD1. The length of the CDR3 is 14 residues. Trimming cost V 4 bases and J 3 bases; bases outside gene matches: 6. From germline, CDR1 is GTSNPN and CDR2 SVGIG (reference sequence). The chain's CDR3 is CAWNTRTGDYGYTF. The CDR3 DNA sequence: TGTGCCTGGAATACACGGACAGGGGACTATGGCTACACCTTC.

The genes are TRBV5-1 and TRBJ2-7; weak D call: TRBD1 (6 bases). Trimming removed 4 bases from V and 3 bases from J, with 20 bases in between. Germline CDR1 SGHRS, CDR2 YFSETQ. The CDR3 has 16 amino acids. The CDR3 loop reads CASSPRTAVSVYEQYF. The CDR3 nucleotides are TGCGCCAGCAGCCCCAGGACAGCCGTGTCGGTCTACGAGCAGTACTTC.

CDR3 region: CASSYKGLQGVPDTQYF. The CDR3 bases are TGTGCCAGCAGCTATAAGGGGCTCCAAGGGGTACCAGATACGCAGTATTTT. The rearrangement uses TRBV11-2 and TRBJ2-3; D is perhaps TRBD1 (5 bases). Per germline, CDR1 SGHAT and CDR2 FQNNGV. CDR3 length: 17 amino acids. The V and J ends lost 4 bases and 4 bases respectively, with 21 bases between them.

The V and J genes are TRBV27 and TRBJ2-1; D is possibly TRBD2 (6 bases). The CDR3 has 16 residues. Trimming shortened V by 6 bases and J by 3 bases, and 18 bases separated the two germline ends. Germline V lookup: CDR1 MNHEY, CDR2 SMNVEV (reference sequence). This chain's CDR3 is CASSLMQDYLYNEQFF. Written as DNA, the CDR3 is TGTGCCAGCAGCCTTATGCAGGACTACCTCTACAATGAGCAGTTCTTC.

A few counts support this clone. The chain uses TRBV7-9 and TRBJ1-1, with D perhaps TRBD1 (5 bases). The CDR3 loop spans 16 amino acids. Trimming removed 0 bases from V and 1 base from J, with 12 bases in between. Germline V lookup: CDR1 SEHNR, CDR2 FQNEAQ (reference sequence). The CDR3 region has the DNA TGTGCCAGCAGCTTAGCGCGGGGGGGAGAGAACACTGAAGCTTTCTTT. Residues: CASSLARGGENTEAFF. The complete variable domain, with remaining parts taken from reference TRBV7-9 and TRBJ1-1, reads DTGVSQNPRHKITKRGQNVTFRCDPISEHNRLYWYRQTLGQGPEFLTYFQNEAQLEKSRLLSDRFSAERPKGSFSTLEIQRTEQGDSAMYLCASSLARGGENTEAFFGQGTRLTVV.

On this clone itself: Other nucleotide sequences from this sample produce the same CDR3. The gene calls are TRBV7-2 and TRBJ2-5, with TRBD2 matching 16 bases. The CDR3 consists of 16 residues. Trimming at V came to 3 bases and at J to 5 bases, leaving 3 bases not matched to a gene. Germline CDR1 reads SGHTA; CDR2 reads FQGNSA. The CDR3 region has the DNA TGTGCCAGCAGCTTGGGACTAGCGGGAGGGGAGGAGACCCAGTACTTC. It is translated as CASSLGLAGGEETQYF.

The chain uses TRBV15 and TRBJ2-6; D not certain. The germline gives CDR1 LNHNV, CDR2 YYDKDF (reference sequence). V was clipped by 0 bases and J by 0 bases, with 9 bases between them. This CDR3 region has 17 residues. CDR3 region: CATSREKPGSGANVLTF. As DNA, the CDR3 is TGTGCCACCAGCAGAGAGAAACCCGGCTCTGGGGCCAACGTCCTGACTTTC.

This rearrangement joins TRBV25-1 to TRBJ2-7; 10 nucleotides line up with TRBD1. CDR3 length: 16 residues. Trimming cost V 3 bases and J 0 bases; bases outside gene matches: 5. Looked up from germline, CDR1 is MGHDK and CDR2 is SYGVNS. The CDR3 loop is CASSDLRDRGSYEQYF. In DNA, the CDR3 is TGTGCCAGCAGTGACCTCCGGGACAGGGGCTCCTACGAGCAGTACTTC.

V is TRBV18 and J is TRBJ1-1; D possibly corresponds to TRBD1 (5 bases). V was shortened by 5 bases and J by 4 bases, with 11 bases between the two germline ends. CDR3 length equals 13 residues. Germline V gene data show CDR1 as KGHSH and CDR2 as LQKENI. CDR3 bases: TGTGCCAGCTCATCGAACGGGGGCACTGAAGCTTTCTTT. Translating it yields CASSSNGGTEAFF. The full variable domain, rest sourced from reference TRBV18 and TRBJ1-1, is NAGVMQNPRHLVRRRGQEARLRCSPMKGHSHVYWYRQLPEEGLKFMVYLQKENIIDESGMPKERFSAEFPKEGPSILRIQQVVRGDSAAYFCASSSNGGTEAFFGQGTRLTVV.

This chain joins TRBV6-5 and TRBJ1-5; D gene uncertain. This CDR3 region has 14 residues. The germline CDR1 and CDR2 sequences are MNHEY and SVGAGI. V lost 11 bases, J lost 0 bases, and 14 bases lay in between. The CDR3 loop is CAVTSGVSNQPQHF. CDR3 DNA sequence: TGTGCCGTTACGTCCGGGGTTAGCAATCAGCCCCAGCATTTT.